The clone carrying this TCR beta chain was seen at least ten times. There are 13 residues in the CDR3. Germline CDR1 reads SGHVS; CDR2 reads FNYEAQ. The V gene end was trimmed by 9 bases and the J gene end by 5 bases; junction bases not matched to a gene: 5. The source of the sample is a study of T cells in Graves' hyperthyroidism and ophthalmopathy. RNA transcripts yielded amplified TCR beta CDR3 regions. HTBI primers were used for first-round RT-PCR of the TCR CDR3. Via MiXCR, TCRdb re-called the multiplex PCR reads, giving one row per CDR3 protein. The table includes roughly 200,000 distinct CDR3 sequences, around 19% detected once.

The receptor was derived from a man aged 35-49 years with Graves' hyperthyroidism. V gene TRBV7-6 combines with J gene TRBJ2-4, with 9 bases fitting TRBD1. Sample: blood. In nucleotides, the CDR3 is TGTGCCAGTCAGACAGGGGGGGAAAACATTCAGTACTTC. This translates into CASQTGGENIQYF.